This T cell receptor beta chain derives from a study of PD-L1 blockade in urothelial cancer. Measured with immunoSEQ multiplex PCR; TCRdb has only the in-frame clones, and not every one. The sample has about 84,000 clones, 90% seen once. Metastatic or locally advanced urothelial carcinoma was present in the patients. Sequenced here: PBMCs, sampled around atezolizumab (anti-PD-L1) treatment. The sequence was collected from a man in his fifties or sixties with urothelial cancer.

For the CDR3, the DNA is TGCGCCAGCAGCCAAGATGGTCTAGCGGGACGCGAGCAGTACTTC. Protein product: CASSQDGLAGREQYF. The J gene is TRBJ2-7, the V gene TRBV4-3, with 9 nucleotides matching TRBD2. The CDR3 is 15 residues long. From germline, CDR1 is LGHNA and CDR2 YSLEER. Germline trimming cut 0 bases from V and 6 bases from J; bases unmatched to any gene: 6.